The 17 T cell receptor beta chains given below trace back to one sample, sequenced in a study of identical twins. Via MiXCR, TCRdb re-called the 5' RACE reads, giving one row per CDR3 protein. The sample holds about 1.7 million distinct CDR3 sequences, roughly a third seen once. The sample comprised cord blood. The receptors stem from a newborn girl in good health.

The rearrangement joins TRBV2 to TRBJ2-5; 11 bases align to TRBD2. The trim removed 9 bases at V and 11 bases at J, leaving 14 bases unmatched. The germline CDR1 and CDR2 sequences are SNHLY and FYNNEI. This CDR3 has 14 amino acids. Written as DNA, the CDR3 is TGTGCCAGACTAGCGGGAGAATCGGTAGATGAGCAGTACTTC. Translating it yields CARLAGESVDEQYF.

The chain joins TRBV20-1 to TRBJ1-1; TRBD1 matches 7 bases. After removal of 3 bases from V and 2 bases from J, the junction contained 6 bases not matched to a gene. CDR1 is DFQATT and CDR2 is SNEGSKA in the germline V gene (reference sequence). This CDR3 spans 14 amino acids. CDR3 sequence reads: CSARATGVNTEAFF. In DNA, the CDR3 is TGCAGTGCTAGGGCAACAGGGGTTAACACTGAAGCTTTCTTT.

The chain combines TRBV12-3 or TRBV12-4 with TRBJ2-7, with TRBD2 identical over 10 bases. The CDR3 is made up of 18 amino acids. V lost 4 bases to trimming and J lost 1 base; unmatched junction nucleotides: 13. DNA of the CDR3: TGTGCCAGCAGTTCACCCTACGGACTAGCGGCTACTTCCTACGAGCAGTACTTC. It translates to CASSSPYGLAATSYEQYF.

This rearrangement joins TRBV20-1 to TRBJ2-7, with a possible D match to TRBD1 (5 bases). CDR3 length: 13 residues. V lost 1 base to trimming and J lost 2 bases, with 9 bases between them. Per germline, CDR1 DFQATT and CDR2 SNEGSKA (reference sequence). The CDR3 here is CSARAPRAYEQYF. CDR3 nucleotides: TGCAGTGCTAGAGCCCCCAGGGCCTACGAGCAGTACTTC.

This clonotype was seen ten or more times. V gene TRBV4-2 combines with J gene TRBJ1-4; weak D call: TRBD1 (5 bases). CDR3 length: 15 amino acids. Between the trimmed V and J ends, which lost 2 bases and 6 bases, there was a span of 13 bases. In germline, CDR1 is LGHNA, CDR2 YNFKEQ. The CDR3 region is CASSQSGTSDEKLFF. CDR3 in DNA: TGTGCCAGCAGCCAATCCGGGACTTCTGATGAAAAACTGTTTTTT.

The chain has TRBV15 and TRBJ2-3, with D possibly TRBD1 on 5 matching bases. Germline V CDR1 and CDR2: LNHNV, YYDKDF (reference sequence). The V end was cut by 0 bases, the J end by 3 bases, with 16 bases between. This CDR3 has 17 amino acids. The DNA of the CDR3 is TGTGCCACCAGCAGAGATCCGGTAGGGGTAGGGACAGATACGCAGTATTTT. The encoded protein is CATSRDPVGVGTDTQYF.

This chain connects TRBV6-5 to TRBJ2-5, with TRBD2 identical over 8 bases. V lost 5 bases, J lost 11 bases, and 16 bases stayed unmatched. This CDR3 comprises 15 residues. CDR1 is MNHEY, CDR2 SVGAGI, per germline. Here the CDR3 DNA reads TGTGCCAGCAGTCAATCTAGCGGGCCCTTGGGAGAGCAGTACTTC. Translated: CASSQSSGPLGEQYF.

The sample holds a few counts of this clonotype. This chain connects TRBV12-3 or TRBV12-4 to TRBJ1-5; 7 nucleotides line up with TRBD1. The CDR3 length is 15 residues. Trimming removed 7 bases from V and 2 bases from J; junction bases left unmatched: 8. The CDR3 DNA follows: TGTGCCAGCAAAGGGGGCACAGGGGGCAATCAGCCCCAGCATTTT. Residues: CASKGGTGGNQPQHF.

The chain has TRBV28 and TRBJ1-4; no clear D gene. The CDR3 runs to 15 residues. Germline V gene sequence: CDR1 MDHEN, CDR2 SYDVKM. V lost 6 bases and J 7 bases, leaving 18 bases between the germline ends. CDR3 loop: CASSPPPQTGEKLFF. DNA of the CDR3: TGTGCCAGCAGCCCCCCCCCGCAAACTGGTGAAAAACTGTTTTTT.

The gene calls are TRBV10-3 and TRBJ1-5, with D possibly TRBD1 on 6 matching bases. From germline, CDR1 is ENHRY and CDR2 SYGVKD. There are 15 residues in the CDR3. Deletions cut 0 bases from V and 2 bases from J, with 8 bases between. CDR3 DNA sequence: TGTGCCATCAGTGAGTCGAACAGGGGCAATCAGCCCCAGCATTTT. It encodes CAISESNRGNQPQHF.

The V call is TRBV20-1, the J call TRBJ1-1; no clear D gene. V was shortened by 4 bases and J by 1 base, with 10 bases between the two germline ends. The germline CDR1 and CDR2 sequences are DFQATT and SNEGSKA (reference sequence). The CDR3 contains 13 residues. The CDR3 nucleotides read TGCAGTGCTATACGGAAGTCGAACACTGAAGCTTTCTTT. Translation: CSAIRKSNTEAFF.

The V and J genes are TRBV5-8 and TRBJ2-7, with a weak D call TRBD2 (5 bases). There are 13 residues in the CDR3. Trimming shortened V by 2 bases and J by 6 bases, and 12 bases separated the two germline ends. Germline V gene lookup returns CDR1 SGHTS and CDR2 YDEGEE. CDR3 coding DNA: TGTGCCAGCAGCTTCTTGATCGGGGTCGAGCAGTACTTC. It yields the protein CASSFLIGVEQYF.

The chain recombines TRBV29-1 with TRBJ2-7, with TRBD1 matching 7 bases. The V gene end was trimmed by 7 bases and the J gene end by 2 bases; junction bases not matched to a gene: 8. The germline gives CDR1 SQVTM, CDR2 ANQGSEA. This CDR3 spans 13 amino acids. This CDR3 is CSGTGTVPYEQYF. The CDR3 DNA reads TGCAGCGGGACCGGGACAGTCCCCTACGAGCAGTACTTC.

V usage is TRBV20-1 and J usage is TRBJ1-2; no firm D call. Germline CDR1 is DFQATT and CDR2 is SNEGSKA (reference sequence). This CDR3 comprises 10 residues. V was shortened by 1 base and J by 8 bases, with 5 bases between the two germline ends. The DNA for the CDR3 is TGCAGTGCTAGAGGGAAGGGCTACACCTTC. Translation: CSARGKGYTF.

This chain uses TRBV18 with TRBJ2-7; unclear D gene. Germline V gives CDR1 KGHSH, CDR2 LQKENI. The ends were cut back, 2 bases at V and 2 bases at J, with 10 bases in the middle. This CDR3 has 14 residues. Here the CDR3 reads CASSPTGSPYEQYF. The CDR3 region has the DNA TGTGCCAGCTCACCAACGGGCAGTCCCTACGAGCAGTACTTC.

V and J are TRBV12-3 or TRBV12-4 and TRBJ2-4, with D tentatively TRBD2 (5 bases). The DNA end favors TRBJ2-7, so the J call may be wrong. This CDR3 has 13 amino acids. CDR3 protein: CASSPARLSEQYF. The CDR3 nucleotides read TGTGCCAGCAGTCCCGCCAGACTATCCGAGCAGTACTTC.

The chain recombines TRBV20-1 with TRBJ1-5; D gene uncertain. The CDR3 contains 13 residues. Trimming shortened V by 3 bases and J by 5 bases, and 11 bases separated the two germline ends. The V gene's germline CDR1 is DFQATT and CDR2 SNEGSKA (reference sequence). The CDR3 spells CSASSGRHQPQHF. CDR3 nucleotides: TGCAGTGCTAGCTCGGGGAGGCATCAGCCCCAGCATTTT.